This TCR beta chain was documented in a study of T cells in Graves' hyperthyroidism and ophthalmopathy. Amplification yielded TCR beta CDR3 regions, with RNA transcripts as the source. A first-round RT-PCR of the TCR CDR3 used the HTBI primer set. MiXCR, applied by TCRdb to the multiplex PCR reads, yields one record per CDR3 protein. In the table there are more than 500,000 distinct CDR3 sequences, less than 15% of which are singletons. Ten or more counts support this clonotype. Its antigen remains unknown. Study-level results: Blood also carried most thyroid clonotypes expanded above 0.001. Ophthalmopathy stood apart from stable hyperthyroidism in a 13 V-J model.

Trimming left V 0 bases short and J 1 base short, with 10 bases between. This CDR3 comprises 15 residues. CDR1 and CDR2 (germline): SGHVS, FQNEAQ. Graves' hyperthyroidism was deemed stable given no ophthalmopathy progression within 18 months. Sequences were obtained from blood. The TCR comes from a woman between 40 and 50 years old with Graves' hyperthyroidism. The J gene is TRBJ2-7, the V gene TRBV7-8; D gene uncertain. As DNA, the CDR3 is TGTGCCAGCAGCTTAGCGCCGGGCAGATCCTACGAGCAGTACTTC. It is translated as CASSLAPGRSYEQYF.